This T cell receptor (beta chain) originates from a study of cytomegalovirus exposure and HLA in healthy donors. Germline V lookup: CDR1 GTSNPN, CDR2 SVGIG (reference sequence). J was trimmed by 1 base and V by 7 bases; bases with no gene match: 4. The CDR3 covers 13 residues. General study findings and limits: Equally common other TCR beta chains were less clonally expanded than HLA-associated ones, a later analysis found. In a later analysis, parvovirus B19, influenza, CMV and Epstein-Barr virus appeared linked to several top co-occurrence clusters.

With respect to this clone: Antigen: not known.

PCR involved 60 Vbeta and 13 Jbeta primers. The assay was immunoSEQ multiplex PCR, and TCRdb's table has in-frame clones only and misses some. The data contain over 60,000 clones, over 70% of them singletons. This TCR was sampled from a man between 65 and 79 years old in good health and CMV-seronegative. The chain has TRBV30 and TRBJ1-1; 9 nucleotides match TRBD1. Sequencing was done on a sample of PBMCs. The CDR3 bases are TGTGCCTCCGGGACAGGGCCGAACACTGAAGCTTTCTTT. This encodes CASGTGPNTEAFF.